This T cell receptor (beta chain) derives from a study of T-cell memory formation after mild COVID-19. Regarding the study as a whole: The study detected some responding clones in pre-infection memory, suggesting cross-reactive memory joined. Chiefly within CM and EM were the contracting CD4+ clones; CD8+ ones were within EMRA.

Barcoded TCR alpha and TCR beta cDNA libraries with UMIs came from 5'RACE using constant-segment primers. TCRdb fed the 5' RACE reads into MiXCR, producing one record per CDR3 protein. The sample has a few hundred thousand distinct CDR3 sequences, 28% seen once. The germline gives CDR1 SGHRS, CDR2 YFSETQ. V was clipped by 3 bases and J by 5 bases, with 9 bases between them. The CDR3 length is 13 residues. A word on this clonotype: The antigen is unknown.

This TCR derives from an adult woman who had mild COVID-19 (a few samples of this study predate the infection). Cell type and time point are not known. Sequenced sample: PBMCs or a T cell subset sorted from them (not recorded which). The V call is TRBV5-1, the J call TRBJ1-5; D is possibly TRBD1 (5 bases). CDR3 in DNA: TGCGCCAGCAGCTGGGGCCAAGATCAGCCCCAGCATTTT. Amino acids: CASSWGQDQPQHF.